These 27 T cell receptor beta chains originate from one sample sequenced in a study of blood T cell repertoires in COVID-19 (dated by TCRdb to the early 2020s). The protocol used for the library was the immunoSEQ multiplex PCR assay. TCRdb took this table from immuneACCESS and kept in-frame rearrangements with V and J called. Such tables lack part of the clones; where checked against another copy, unresolved V genes explain under half of the gap, and the rest is unexplained. For this sample there are 150,000 to 200,000 clones; approximately 86% appear just once. About 8.2% of the sample belongs to the ten largest clones. The sequenced material came from peripheral blood. All receptors derive from a man aged 55-75 years with acute or convalescent COVID-19.

On this clone: Other nucleotide sequences in the sample specify the same CDR3. V and J are TRBV19 and TRBJ1-1; D perhaps matches TRBD1 (5 bases). Trimming shortened V by 1 base and J by 0 bases, and 6 bases separated the two germline ends. From germline, CDR1 is LNHDA and CDR2 SQIVND (reference sequence). The CDR3 spans 14 residues. This chain's CDR3 is CASSIGQLNTEAFF. The CDR3 DNA is TGTGCCAGTAGTATAGGACAGCTGAACACTGAAGCTTTCTTT.

The chain joins TRBV10-2 to TRBJ2-2, with 12 bases matching TRBD1. Per germline, CDR1 WSHSY and CDR2 SAAADI. Germline trimming cut 6 bases from V and 4 bases from J; bases unmatched to any gene: 3. CDR3 size: 15 residues. CDR3 residues: CASSPGQGATGELFF. As DNA, the CDR3 is TGCGCCAGCAGCCCGGGACAGGGGGCCACCGGGGAGCTGTTTTTT.

The chain recombines TRBV18 with TRBJ2-7, with 8 bases matching TRBD1. V lost 2 bases and J lost 5; bases outside the gene matches: 8. Germline assignment: CDR1 KGHSH and CDR2 LQKENI. The CDR3 is 15 amino acids. CDR3: CASSPTTDRANEQYF. The CDR3 DNA sequence: TGTGCCAGCTCACCAACTACGGACAGGGCAAACGAGCAGTACTTC.

The rearrangement links TRBV28 to TRBJ2-7; 7 bases line up with TRBD2. This CDR3 is 14 amino acids long. J was trimmed by 6 bases and V by 3 bases; bases with no gene match: 8. Germline V gene data show CDR1 as MDHEN and CDR2 as SYDVKM. The CDR3 DNA is TGTGCCAGCAGTTTTGCGGGGGAGGTCTCCGAGCAGTACTTC. Its protein product is CASSFAGEVSEQYF.

The V call is TRBV7-3, the J call TRBJ2-1; TRBD2 aligns across 10 bases. CDR1 is SGHTA, CDR2 FQGTGA, per germline. The CDR3 is 16 residues long. The trim removed 0 bases at V and 6 bases at J, leaving 5 bases unmatched. CDR3: CASSLTASSGSNEQFF. For the CDR3, the DNA is TGTGCCAGCAGCTTAACGGCATCTAGCGGGAGCAATGAGCAGTTCTTC.

The V call is TRBV5-4, the J call TRBJ1-1, with TRBD1 matching 7 bases. V lost 7 bases to trimming and J lost 1 base; unmatched junction nucleotides: 7. This CDR3 has 14 amino acids. Germline V gene data show CDR1 as SGHNT and CDR2 as YYREEE (reference sequence). CDR3 nucleotides: TGTGCCAGCCGACCCGACAGGGCGAACACTGAAGCTTTCTTT. The encoded protein is CASRPDRANTEAFF.

This chain links TRBV27 with TRBJ2-3; the match to TRBD2 covers 11 bases. Germline CDR1 is MNHEY and CDR2 is SMNVEV (reference sequence). The J segment lost 10 bases and the V segment lost 3 bases, leaving 9 bases of the junction unmatched. This CDR3 comprises 15 residues. The CDR3 region has the DNA TGTGCCAGCAGTTTCTGGACTAGCGGGTCCCATTCGCAGTATTTT. It is translated as CASSFWTSGSHSQYF.

The rearrangement joins TRBV28 to TRBJ1-4, with D possibly TRBD1 on 6 matching bases. Germline lookup yields CDR1 MDHEN and CDR2 SYDVKM. The V and J ends lost 5 bases and 4 bases respectively, with 11 bases between them. This CDR3 contains 14 residues. CDR3 sequence (DNA): TGTGCCAGCAGTATCGGGACAAATAATGAAAAACTGTTTTTT. Protein product: CASSIGTNNEKLFF. The full variable domain, with the rest looked up from reference TRBV28 and TRBJ1-4, is DVKVTQSSRYLVKRTGEKVFLECVQDMDHENMFWYRQDPGLGLRLIYFSYDVKMKEKGDIPEGYSVSREKKERFSLILESASTNQTSMYLCASSIGTNNEKLFFGSGTQLSVL.

The chain couples TRBV30 to TRBJ1-5; D is unresolved. Germline assignment: CDR1 GTSNPN and CDR2 SVGIG (reference sequence). This CDR3 region has 15 residues. V lost 1 base and J 0 bases, leaving 10 bases between the germline ends. Here the CDR3 DNA reads TGTGCCTGGAGTGAGCTGGAGAATAGCAATCAGCCCCAGCATTTT. It is translated as CAWSELENSNQPQHF.

J is TRBJ1-2 and V is TRBV19, with D hard to call. The CDR3 is made up of 14 amino acids. Germline loops: CDR1 LNHDA, CDR2 SQIVND (reference sequence). With 3 bases removed from V and 1 base from J, the gap between germline ends came to 9 bases. The CDR3 DNA reads TGTGCCAGTAGTATTAGGAACAGTAACTATGGCTACACCTTC. Amino acid sequence: CASSIRNSNYGYTF.

V is TRBV27 and J is TRBJ1-1; 8 nucleotides line up with TRBD1. Germline trimming cut 5 bases from V and 5 bases from J; bases unmatched to any gene: 1. There are 12 residues in the CDR3. Per germline, CDR1 MNHEY and CDR2 SMNVEV (reference sequence). DNA for the CDR3: TGTGCCAGCAGTACAGGGGGGACTGAAGCTTTCTTT. Translation: CASSTGGTEAFF.

The rearrangement links TRBV30 to TRBJ2-3; tentative D call: TRBD2 (6 bases). Trimming shortened V by 1 base and J by 0 bases, and 14 bases separated the two germline ends. CDR1 and CDR2 from the germline V gene are GTSNPN and SVGIG (reference sequence). This CDR3 contains 16 residues. The CDR3 is CAWSGRAGSSTDTQYF. CDR3 nucleotide sequence: TGTGCCTGGAGTGGCCGGGCGGGATCTAGCACAGATACGCAGTATTTT. Filled out from reference TRBV30 and TRBJ2-3, the complete variable domain reads SQTIHQWPATLVQPVGSPLSLECTVEGTSNPNLYWYRQAAGRGLQLLFYSVGIGQISSEVPQNLSASRPQDRQFILSSKKLLLSDSGFYLCAWSGRAGSSTDTQYFGPGTRLTVL.

The genes are TRBV9 and TRBJ2-2; D possibly corresponds to TRBD1 (6 bases). This CDR3 region has 14 residues. With 4 bases removed from V and 2 bases from J, the gap between germline ends came to 9 bases. CDR1 and CDR2 from the germline V gene are SGDLS and YYNGEE. DNA of the CDR3: TGTGCCAGCAGCTACAGGGCTAACACCGGGGAGCTGTTTTTT. This translates into CASSYRANTGELFF.

The rearrangement links TRBV27 to TRBJ2-6, with D tentatively TRBD2 (5 bases). V gave up 3 bases and J gave up 4 bases, with 13 bases separating them. Per germline, CDR1 MNHEY and CDR2 SMNVEV (reference sequence). This CDR3 is built from 16 residues. CDR3 in DNA: TGTGCCAGCAGTTTTGTGGGAGTAGGAGGGGCCAACGTCCTGACTTTC. Protein product: CASSFVGVGGANVLTF.

The chain combines TRBV7-3 with TRBJ1-2, with D perhaps matching TRBD1 (5 bases). Trimming cost V 2 bases and J 10 bases, with 17 bases left between them. The CDR3 sequence is 14 residues long. The germline gives CDR1 SGHTA, CDR2 FQGTGA. The CDR3: CASSLWGLEGPYTF. In DNA form, the CDR3 reads TGTGCCAGCAGCTTATGGGGACTGGAGGGTCCCTACACCTTC.

The chain recombines TRBV9 with TRBJ1-2, with D perhaps TRBD1 (6 bases). V gave up 0 bases and J gave up 1 base, with 10 bases separating them. Per the germline V gene, CDR1 is SGDLS and CDR2 is YYNGEE. The CDR3 consists of 15 residues. This CDR3 is CASSVGGQLNYGYTF. The CDR3 region has the DNA TGTGCCAGCAGCGTAGGAGGACAGCTTAACTATGGCTACACCTTC.

The rearrangement uses TRBV2 and TRBJ1-6; 7 bases agree with TRBD1. After removal of 5 bases from V and 6 bases from J, the junction contained 4 bases not matched to a gene. The V gene's germline CDR1 is SNHLY and CDR2 FYNNEI. The CDR3 has 14 residues. CDR3 loop: CASSRNRGNSPLHF. CDR3 sequence (DNA): TGTGCCAGCAGTCGAAACAGGGGTAATTCACCCCTCCACTTT.

V gene TRBV30 combines with J gene TRBJ1-1; D uncertain. Trimming took off 0 bases at V and 0 bases at J, with 8 bases between the two ends. The CDR3 covers 14 residues. The germline gives CDR1 GTSNPN, CDR2 SVGIG (reference sequence). The CDR3 sequence: CAWSVRGMNTEAFF. CDR3 DNA sequence: TGTGCCTGGAGTGTACGAGGTATGAACACTGAAGCTTTCTTT.

The J gene is TRBJ2-2, the V gene TRBV18; 7 bases line up with TRBD1. The CDR3 runs to 13 residues. Germline lookup yields CDR1 KGHSH and CDR2 LQKENI. The ends lost 5 bases at V and 6 bases at J; junction bases unmatched: 3. The CDR3 sequence is CASSSTGAGELFF. The CDR3, as DNA: TGTGCCAGCTCATCTACAGGGGCCGGGGAGCTGTTTTTT.

V usage is TRBV27 and J usage is TRBJ2-7; TRBD2 matches 13 bases. Germline V gives CDR1 MNHEY, CDR2 SMNVEV (reference sequence). There are 15 residues in the CDR3. Trimming took 4 bases from V and 6 from J; bases not matched to a gene: 6. The CDR3 bases are TGTGCCAGCAGTTACGGACTAGCGGGAGTGAGCGAGCAGTACTTC. Its translation: CASSYGLAGVSEQYF.

The V and J genes are TRBV30 and TRBJ1-1, with unresolved D. V lost 3 bases, J lost 0 bases, and 14 bases lay in between. The CDR3 has 15 residues. Germline V gives CDR1 GTSNPN, CDR2 SVGIG (reference sequence). DNA of the CDR3: TGTGCCTGGAGCCCTCGAGGGTACATGAACACTGAAGCTTTCTTT. Its translation: CAWSPRGYMNTEAFF.

The chain is built from TRBV6-5 and TRBJ1-2; D is perhaps TRBD1 (6 bases). This CDR3 has 12 residues. Germline CDR1 MNHEY, CDR2 SVGAGI. The ends were cut back, 7 bases at V and 6 bases at J, with 12 bases in the middle. CDR3: CASIWGQDGYTF. CDR3 DNA sequence: TGTGCCAGCATCTGGGGGCAAGATGGCTACACCTTC.

CDR3 loop: CASSLGGPSAEAFF. The CDR3 bases are TGTGCCAGCAGCTTGGGGGGCCCGTCCGCTGAAGCTTTCTTT. This chain uses TRBV5-4 with TRBJ1-1; tentative D call: TRBD1 (5 bases). Deletions cut 0 bases from V and 6 bases from J, with 12 bases between. From germline, CDR1 is SGHNT and CDR2 YYREEE (reference sequence). The CDR3 is made up of 14 amino acids.

V is TRBV5-1 and J is TRBJ1-1, with 8 bases matching TRBD1. This CDR3 has 15 amino acids. Germline loops: CDR1 SGHRS, CDR2 YFSETQ. J lost 1 base, V lost 4 bases, and 6 bases had no gene match. The CDR3 loop is CASSPHGQGNTEAFF. The CDR3 region has the DNA TGCGCCAGCAGCCCCCATGGACAGGGGAACACTGAAGCTTTCTTT.

The chain carries TRBV29-1 and TRBJ1-1; tentative D call: TRBD1 (6 bases). The CDR3 covers 13 residues. Germline CDR1 and CDR2: SQVTM and ANQGSEA. V dropped 2 bases and J dropped 3 bases, with 10 bases sitting between them. In DNA form, the CDR3 reads TGCAGCGTTGAACCCGACAGGTACACTGAAGCTTTCTTT. Amino acids: CSVEPDRYTEAFF.

This chain connects TRBV11-2 to TRBJ2-2; 12 bases map to TRBD2. CDR3 length: 16 amino acids. With V trimmed by 8 bases and J by 4 bases, 8 bases remained unmatched. Germline assignment: CDR1 SGHAT and CDR2 FQNNGV. CDR3 amino acids: CASLFLAGGVTGELFF. The CDR3 bases are TGTGCCAGCCTCTTCCTAGCGGGAGGGGTCACCGGGGAGCTGTTTTTT. Supplemented by reference TRBV11-2 and TRBJ2-2, the full variable domain reads EAGVAQSPRYKIIEKRQSVAFWCNPISGHATLYWYQQILGQGPKLLIQFQNNGVVDDSQLPKDRFSAERLKGVDSTLKIQPAKLEDSAVYLCASLFLAGGVTGELFFGEGSRLTVL.

The chain combines TRBV3-1 (or the pseudogene TRBV3-2) with TRBJ2-2, with 7 bases matching TRBD2. Germline V gives CDR1 LGHDT, CDR2 YNNKEL (reference sequence). The CDR3 is 14 residues long. Losses at the gene ends were 4 bases for V and 6 bases for J; bases not matched to a gene: 5. The CDR3 DNA reads TGTGCCAGCAGCCGGTACCGGGAGGCCGGGGAGCTGTTTTTT. It encodes CASSRYREAGELFF.